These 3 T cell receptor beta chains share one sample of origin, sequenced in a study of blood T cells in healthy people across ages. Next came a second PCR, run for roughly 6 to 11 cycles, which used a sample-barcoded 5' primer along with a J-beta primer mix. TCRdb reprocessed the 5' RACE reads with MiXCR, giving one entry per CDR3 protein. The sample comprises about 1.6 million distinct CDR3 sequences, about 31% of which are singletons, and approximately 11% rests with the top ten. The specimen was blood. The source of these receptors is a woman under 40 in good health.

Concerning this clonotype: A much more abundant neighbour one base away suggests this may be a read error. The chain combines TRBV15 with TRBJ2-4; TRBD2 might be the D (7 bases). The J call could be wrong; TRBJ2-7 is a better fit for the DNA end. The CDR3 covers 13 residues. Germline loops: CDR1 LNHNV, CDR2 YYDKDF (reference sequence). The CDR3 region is CVTNKIGGGEQYF. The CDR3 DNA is TGTGTCACCAACAAAATAGGGGGGGGCGAGCAGTACTTC.

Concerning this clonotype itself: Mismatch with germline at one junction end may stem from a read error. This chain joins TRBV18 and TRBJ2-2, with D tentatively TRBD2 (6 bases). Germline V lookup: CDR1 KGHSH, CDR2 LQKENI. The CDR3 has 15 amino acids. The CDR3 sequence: CASSPQPSNTGGLFF. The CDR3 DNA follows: TGTGCCAGCTCACCTCAGCCCTCAAACACCGGGGGGCTGTTTTTT. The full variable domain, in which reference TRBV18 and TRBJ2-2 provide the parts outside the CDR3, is NAGVMQNPRHLVRRRGQEARLRCSPMKGHSHVYWYRQLPEEGLKFMVYLQKENIIDESGMPKERFSAEFPKEGPSILRIQQVVRGDSAAYFCASSPQPSNTGGLFFGEGSRLTVL.

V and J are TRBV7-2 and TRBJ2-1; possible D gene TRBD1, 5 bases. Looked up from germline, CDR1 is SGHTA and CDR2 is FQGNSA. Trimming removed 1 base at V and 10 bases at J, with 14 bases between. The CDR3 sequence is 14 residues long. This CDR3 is CASSLVGSNREQFF. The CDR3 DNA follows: TGTGCCAGCAGCTTAGTTGGCTCCAACAGGGAGCAGTTCTTC.